The TCR beta chain described here comes from a study of regulatory T cells in long-lasting Graves disease. Arm-PCR of CDR3 regions and iRepertoire HTBI primers were used to build TCR beta libraries. TCRdb reprocessed the multiplex PCR reads with MiXCR, giving one entry per CDR3 protein. The data contain about 460,000 distinct CDR3 sequences, around 13% of them seen just once; the ten biggest clones take up over 15%. This clonotype was counted at least ten times. Sample time point: newly diagnosed GD, antithyroid drugs for less than 3 months. The TCR library was made from RNA extracted from PBMCs. Graves' disease diagnoses followed American Thyroid Association guidelines. CDR3 length equals 15 residues. V lost 6 bases and J 0 bases, leaving 12 bases between the germline ends. Germline V CDR1 and CDR2: SNHLY, FYNNEI. These data are also associated with another study on T cells in Graves' hyperthyroidism and ophthalmopathy.

Sequenced here: peripheral blood mononuclear cells (PBMCs), sampled at new diagnosis, from a patient treated with antithyroid drugs. The chain joins TRBV2 to TRBJ1-5; D gene uncertain. This TCR derives from a woman aged 45-65 years with Graves disease. The CDR3 here is CASSLNGYSNQPQHF. CDR3 sequence (DNA): TGTGCCAGCAGCCTTAACGGATATAGCAATCAGCCCCAGCATTTT.